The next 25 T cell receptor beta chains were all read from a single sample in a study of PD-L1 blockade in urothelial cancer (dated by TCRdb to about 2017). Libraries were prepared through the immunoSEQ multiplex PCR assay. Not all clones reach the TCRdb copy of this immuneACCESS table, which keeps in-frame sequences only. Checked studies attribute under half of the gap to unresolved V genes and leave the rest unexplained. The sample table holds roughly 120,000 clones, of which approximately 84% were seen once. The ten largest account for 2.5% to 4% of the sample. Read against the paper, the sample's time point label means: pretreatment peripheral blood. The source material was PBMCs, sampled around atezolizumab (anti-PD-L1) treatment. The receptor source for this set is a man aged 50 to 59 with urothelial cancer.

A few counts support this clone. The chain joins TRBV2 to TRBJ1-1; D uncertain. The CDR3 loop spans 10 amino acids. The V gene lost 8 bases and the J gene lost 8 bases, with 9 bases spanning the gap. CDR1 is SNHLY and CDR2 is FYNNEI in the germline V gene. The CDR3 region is CASAFLEAFF. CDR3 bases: TGTGCCAGCGCCTTCCTAGAAGCTTTCTTT.

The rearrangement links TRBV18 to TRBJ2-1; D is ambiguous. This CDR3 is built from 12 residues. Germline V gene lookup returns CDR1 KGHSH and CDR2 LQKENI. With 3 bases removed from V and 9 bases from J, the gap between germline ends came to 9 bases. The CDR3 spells CASSPLDSEQFF. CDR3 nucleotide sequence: TGTGCCAGCTCACCGTTAGATAGTGAGCAGTTCTTC.

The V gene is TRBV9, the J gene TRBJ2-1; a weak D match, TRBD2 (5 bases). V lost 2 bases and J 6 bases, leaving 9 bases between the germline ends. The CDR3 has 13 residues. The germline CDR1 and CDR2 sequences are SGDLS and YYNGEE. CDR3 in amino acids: CASSVVASNEQFF. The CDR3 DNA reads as TGTGCCAGCAGCGTGGTAGCGTCCAATGAGCAGTTCTTC.

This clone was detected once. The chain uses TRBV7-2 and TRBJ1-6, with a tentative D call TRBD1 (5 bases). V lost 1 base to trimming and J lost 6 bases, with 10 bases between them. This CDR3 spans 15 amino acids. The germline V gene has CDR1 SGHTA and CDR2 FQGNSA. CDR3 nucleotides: TGTGCCAGCAGCTTAGAGGGGAGGGGTAATTCACCCCTCCACTTT. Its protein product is CASSLEGRGNSPLHF.

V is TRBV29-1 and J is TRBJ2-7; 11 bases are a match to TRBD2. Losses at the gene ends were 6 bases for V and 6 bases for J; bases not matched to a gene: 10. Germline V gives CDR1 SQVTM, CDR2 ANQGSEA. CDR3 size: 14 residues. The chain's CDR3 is CSVELTSGGAEQYF. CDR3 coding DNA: TGCAGCGTCGAATTAACTAGCGGGGGTGCCGAGCAGTACTTC.

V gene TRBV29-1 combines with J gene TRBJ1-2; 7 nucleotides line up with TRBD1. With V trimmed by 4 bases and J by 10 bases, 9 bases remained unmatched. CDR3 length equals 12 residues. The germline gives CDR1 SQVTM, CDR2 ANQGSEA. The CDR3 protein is CSVGRQGPDYTF. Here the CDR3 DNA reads TGCAGCGTTGGGAGACAGGGTCCGGACTACACCTTC.

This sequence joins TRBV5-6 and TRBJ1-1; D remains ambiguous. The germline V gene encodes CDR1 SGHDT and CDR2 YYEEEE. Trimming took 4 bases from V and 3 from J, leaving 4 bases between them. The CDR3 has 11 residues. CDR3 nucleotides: TGTGCCAGCAGCCTATACACTGAAGCTTTCTTT. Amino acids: CASSLYTEAFF.

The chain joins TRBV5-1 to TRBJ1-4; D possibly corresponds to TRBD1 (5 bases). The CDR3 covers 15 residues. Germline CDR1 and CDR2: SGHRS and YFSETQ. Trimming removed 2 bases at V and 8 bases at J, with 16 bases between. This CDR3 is CASSFGHLSGEKLFF. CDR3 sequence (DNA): TGCGCCAGCAGCTTCGGACATCTGAGTGGAGAAAAACTGTTTTTT. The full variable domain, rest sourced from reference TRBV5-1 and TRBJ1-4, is KAGVTQTPRYLIKTRGQQVTLSCSPISGHRSVSWYQQTPGQGLQFLFEYFSETQRNKGNFPGRFSGRQFSNSRSEMNVSTLELGDSALYLCASSFGHLSGEKLFFGSGTQLSVL.

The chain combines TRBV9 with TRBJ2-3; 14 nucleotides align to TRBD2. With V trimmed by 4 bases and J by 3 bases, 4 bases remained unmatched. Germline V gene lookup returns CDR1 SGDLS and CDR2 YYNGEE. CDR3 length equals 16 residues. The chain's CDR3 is CASSLGTSGSTDTQYF. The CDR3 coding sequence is TGTGCCAGCAGCTTGGGGACTAGCGGGAGTACAGATACGCAGTATTTT.

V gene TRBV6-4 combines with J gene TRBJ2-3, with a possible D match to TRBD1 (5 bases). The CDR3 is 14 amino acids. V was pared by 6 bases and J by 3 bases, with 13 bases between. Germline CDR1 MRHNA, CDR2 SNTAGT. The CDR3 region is CASRAGLGTDTQYF. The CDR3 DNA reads TGTGCCAGCAGAGCAGGGTTGGGGACAGATACGCAGTATTTT.

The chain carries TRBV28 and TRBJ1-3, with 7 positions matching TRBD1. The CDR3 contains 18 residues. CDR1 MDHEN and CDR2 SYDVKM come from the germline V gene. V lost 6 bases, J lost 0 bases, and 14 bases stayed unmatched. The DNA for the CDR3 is TGTGCCAGCAGGACGAGCACTCAGGGGGTGAACTCTGGAAACACCATATATTTT. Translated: CASRTSTQGVNSGNTIYF.

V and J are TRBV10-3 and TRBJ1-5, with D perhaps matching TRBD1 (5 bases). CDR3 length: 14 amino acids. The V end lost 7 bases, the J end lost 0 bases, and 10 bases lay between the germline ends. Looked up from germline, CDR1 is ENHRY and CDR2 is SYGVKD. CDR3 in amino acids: CAIKGQNSNQPQHF. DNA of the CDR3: TGTGCCATCAAGGGGCAGAATAGCAATCAGCCCCAGCATTTT.

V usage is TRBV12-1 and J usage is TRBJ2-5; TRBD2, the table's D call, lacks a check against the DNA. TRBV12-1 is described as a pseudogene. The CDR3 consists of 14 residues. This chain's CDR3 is CASSQSGLAETQYF. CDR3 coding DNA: TGTGCCAGCAGCCAGAGCGGGTTGGCTGAGACCCAGTACTTC.

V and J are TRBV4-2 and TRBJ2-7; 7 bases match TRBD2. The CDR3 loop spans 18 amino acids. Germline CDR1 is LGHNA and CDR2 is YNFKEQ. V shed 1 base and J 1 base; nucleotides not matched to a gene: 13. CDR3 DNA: TGTGCCAGCAGCCAAGCTGGTTCGGCGGGAGCCCCGTCCTACGAGCAGTACTTC. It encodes CASSQAGSAGAPSYEQYF.

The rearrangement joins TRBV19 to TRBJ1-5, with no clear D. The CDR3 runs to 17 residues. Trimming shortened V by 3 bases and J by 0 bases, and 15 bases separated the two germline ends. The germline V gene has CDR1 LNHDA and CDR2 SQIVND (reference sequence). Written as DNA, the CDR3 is TGTGCCAGTAGTATGGAGCCTATTACATATAGCAATCAGCCCCAGCATTTT. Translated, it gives CASSMEPITYSNQPQHF.

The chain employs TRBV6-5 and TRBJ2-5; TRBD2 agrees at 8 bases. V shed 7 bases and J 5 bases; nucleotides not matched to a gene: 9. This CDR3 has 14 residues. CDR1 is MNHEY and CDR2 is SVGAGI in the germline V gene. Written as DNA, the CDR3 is TGTGCCAGCATAGGTAGCGGGAAAACGGAGACCCAGTACTTC. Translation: CASIGSGKTETQYF.

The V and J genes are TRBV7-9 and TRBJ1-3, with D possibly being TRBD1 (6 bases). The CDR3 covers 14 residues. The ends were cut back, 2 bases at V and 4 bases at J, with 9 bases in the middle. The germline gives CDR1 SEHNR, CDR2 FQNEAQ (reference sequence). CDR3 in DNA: TGTGCCAGCAGCTTAACAGGGATAGGAAACACCATATATTTT. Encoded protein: CASSLTGIGNTIYF.

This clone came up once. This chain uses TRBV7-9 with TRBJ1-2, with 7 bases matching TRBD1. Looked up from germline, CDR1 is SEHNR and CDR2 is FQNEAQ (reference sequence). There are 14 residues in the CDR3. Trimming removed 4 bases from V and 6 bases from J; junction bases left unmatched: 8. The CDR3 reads CASSSWDRNNGYTF. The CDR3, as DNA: TGTGCCAGCAGCTCCTGGGACAGAAACAATGGCTACACCTTC.

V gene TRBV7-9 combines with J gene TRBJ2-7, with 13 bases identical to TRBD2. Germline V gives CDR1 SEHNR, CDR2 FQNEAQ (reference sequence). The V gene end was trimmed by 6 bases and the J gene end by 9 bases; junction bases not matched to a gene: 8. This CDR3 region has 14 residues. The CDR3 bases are TGTGCCAGCAGTTCCGGGACTAGCGGGACCGTGCAGTACTTC. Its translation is CASSSGTSGTVQYF.

The CDR3 DNA reads as TGTGCCATCAGTGCGGACAGGACCGGCGCTTACGAGCAGTACTTC. It yields the protein CAISADRTGAYEQYF. This rearrangement joins TRBV10-3 to TRBJ2-7; TRBD1 matches at 7 bases. After removal of 4 bases from V and 4 bases from J, the junction contained 10 bases not matched to a gene. The CDR3 has 15 amino acids. CDR1 and CDR2 from the germline V gene are ENHRY and SYGVKD.

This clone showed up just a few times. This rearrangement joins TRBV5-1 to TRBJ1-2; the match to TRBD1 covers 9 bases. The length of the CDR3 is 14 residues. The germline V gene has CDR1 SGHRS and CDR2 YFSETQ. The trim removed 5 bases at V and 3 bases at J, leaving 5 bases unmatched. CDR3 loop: CASRAGTGYYGYTF. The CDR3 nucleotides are TGCGCCAGCAGGGCCGGGACAGGGTACTATGGCTACACCTTC.

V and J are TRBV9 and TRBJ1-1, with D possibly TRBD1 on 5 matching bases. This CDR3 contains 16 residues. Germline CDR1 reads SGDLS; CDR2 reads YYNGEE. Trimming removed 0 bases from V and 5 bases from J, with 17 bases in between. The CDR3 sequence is CASSVGVGDGLTEAFF. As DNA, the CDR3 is TGTGCCAGCAGCGTAGGGGTAGGGGATGGTTTAACTGAAGCTTTCTTT.

CDR3 region: CASSSDRGGQPQHF. The CDR3 DNA follows: TGTGCCAGCAGCTCAGACAGGGGGGGTCAGCCCCAGCATTTT. This chain connects TRBV2 to TRBJ1-5, with TRBD1 identical over 9 bases. V dropped 6 bases and J dropped 6; count of bases not matched to a gene: 6. The CDR3 runs to 14 residues. Germline CDR1 and CDR2: SNHLY and FYNNEI.

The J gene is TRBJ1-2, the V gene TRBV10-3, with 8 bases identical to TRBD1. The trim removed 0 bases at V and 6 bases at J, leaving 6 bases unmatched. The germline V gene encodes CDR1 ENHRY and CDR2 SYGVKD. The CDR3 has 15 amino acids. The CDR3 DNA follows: TGTGCCATCAGTGAGTCTTCGGACAGGGTTAATGGCTACACCTTC. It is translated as CAISESSDRVNGYTF.

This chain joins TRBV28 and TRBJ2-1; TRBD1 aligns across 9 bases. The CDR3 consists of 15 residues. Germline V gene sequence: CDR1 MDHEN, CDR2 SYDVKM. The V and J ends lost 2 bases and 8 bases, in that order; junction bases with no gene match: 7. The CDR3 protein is CASSLPGQGTDEQFF. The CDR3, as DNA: TGTGCCAGCAGTTTACCGGGACAGGGTACAGATGAGCAGTTCTTC.